Below, one TCR beta chain is given with its context. The antigen is unknown. Processing released intraepithelial and lamina propria lymphocytes from the graft tissue. The V gene lost 3 bases and the J gene lost 14 bases, with 17 bases spanning the gap. The CDR3 has 14 amino acids. CDR1 MNHEY and CDR2 SMNVEV come from the germline V gene (reference sequence). This entry comes from a study of graft-versus-host responses after intestinal transplantation. Overall study: Multivisceral, liver-intestinal, or isolated intestinal transplants were performed in recipients. Study outcomes and limitations: Investigators detected GvH clones in recipient marrow, with some emerging earlier in ileum or blood.

Generated by immunoSEQ multiplex PCR, the TCRdb table keeps only in-frame clones and is missing some. The sample includes more than 12,000 clones, roughly two thirds of them seen just once. The rearrangement joins TRBV27 to TRBJ1-6, with a tentative D call TRBD1 (6 bases). Sequencing was performed on ileum tissue, taken less than 700 days after intestinal transplantation. The TCR was taken from a human patient who received an intestinal transplant, so some T cells may come from the graft donor. CDR3 DNA sequence: TGTGCCAGCAGTTTTGGGGACACGGGGCGATCCCTCCACTTT. Its translation: CASSFGDTGRSLHF.